Below, 16 T cell receptor beta chains from the same sample are listed, as sequenced in a study of post-analysis software for immune sequencing data (dated by TCRdb to between 2015 and 2017). Summary of the overall study and its limitations: Roughly 5 TRBV segments, including TRBV5-6, TRBV5-1 and TRBV20-1, were significantly more frequent in patients than controls.

Their specific antigens are unknown. Library method: PCR. Sequenced using an Illumina HiSeq 2500. To reduce PCR and sequencing biases, unique molecular identifiers were built into the TCR beta cDNA libraries. Through fastp at Q25 and MiXCR, TCRdb rebuilt clones from the public reads, retaining in-frame beta chains. CDR3 protein duplicates are merged, each entry listing the most common genes and DNA. A total of roughly 870,000 distinct CDR3 sequences appear in this sample, under 70% of them only once. The leading ten clones occupy approximately 4.5% of the sample. Sequenced: blood. The source is a girl between 5 and 17 years old with multiple sclerosis.

V usage is TRBV24-1 and J usage is TRBJ1-5; 9 bases map to TRBD1. With V trimmed by 4 bases and J by 2 bases, 5 bases remained unmatched. Germline CDR1 reads KGHDR; CDR2 reads SFDVKD. The CDR3 contains 16 residues. DNA of the CDR3: TGTGCCACCAGTGAAGAGGACAGGGGCGGCAATCAGCCCCAGCATTTT. This sequence encodes CATSEEDRGGNQPQHF.

As concerns this clonotype: A read error may account for a junction end that differs from germline. The chain uses TRBV4-1 and TRBJ2-7, with no clear D. This CDR3 is built from 16 residues. Germline loops: CDR1 MGHRA, CDR2 YSYEKL. This CDR3 is CAGSQPDTNQAYAQYF. CDR3 nucleotides: TGCGCCGGCAGCCAACCTGACACAAATCAGGCCTACGCGCAGTACTTC.

The chain joins TRBV4-1 to TRBJ1-2, with D unclear. Germline V lookup: CDR1 MGHRA, CDR2 YSYEKL. The CDR3 length is 15 residues. The V end was cut by 0 bases, the J end by 2 bases, with 10 bases between. The CDR3 coding sequence is TGCGCCAGCAGCCAAGATTGGGCAGAAAACTATGGCTACACCTTC. Translated: CASSQDWAENYGYTF.

This chain links TRBV6-6 with TRBJ2-5; 14 nucleotides line up with TRBD2. The V gene end was trimmed by 9 bases and the J gene end by 4 bases; junction bases not matched to a gene: 13. The length of the CDR3 is 17 residues. Germline V CDR1 and CDR2: MNHNY, SVGAGI (reference sequence). The CDR3 loop reads CASRRPGTSGSVETQYF. CDR3 nucleotides: TGTGCCAGTAGACGACCCGGGACTAGCGGGAGCGTAGAGACCCAGTACTTC.

The rearrangement links TRBV29-1 to TRBJ2-4; 8 nucleotides agree with TRBD1. The end of the DNA fits TRBJ2-5 better, so the J call may be wrong. This CDR3 region has 13 residues. Germline CDR1 is SQVTM and CDR2 is ANQGSEA. The chain's CDR3 is CSVGQGGSETQYF. The CDR3 bases are TGCAGCGTCGGACAGGGTGGCAGCGAGACCCAGTACTTC.

Only a few counts were recorded for this clonotype. CDR3: CASSLLFRENNEQYF. CDR3 coding DNA: TGCGCCAGCAGCTTGTTGTTTCGGGAGAACAATGAGCAGTACTTC. The chain couples TRBV5-1 to TRBJ2-5, with D perhaps matching TRBD2 (6 bases). V was pared by 1 base and J by 11 bases, with 21 bases between. Germline CDR1 SGHRS, CDR2 YFSETQ. This CDR3 is 15 amino acids long.

This chain connects TRBV12-3 or TRBV12-4 to TRBJ2-7; TRBD1 aligns across 8 bases. Losses at the gene ends were 6 bases for V and 1 base for J; bases not matched to a gene: 8. The CDR3 runs to 15 residues. In DNA, the CDR3 is TGTGCCAGCAGAAACGACAGGGGTATTTCCTACGAGCAGTACTTC. The encoded protein is CASRNDRGISYEQYF.

This clonotype has just a few counts. V usage is TRBV4-1 and J usage is TRBJ1-2, with D unclear. The CDR3 covers 15 residues. The V and J ends lost 1 base and 2 bases respectively, with 11 bases between them. Germline-derived CDR1 and CDR2 are MGHRA and YSYEKL. The CDR3 region has the DNA TGCGCCAGCAGCCAAGGAATGGGTAGGAACTATGGCTACACCTTC. Translated, it gives CASSQGMGRNYGYTF.

The chain recombines TRBV7-9 with TRBJ2-1, with TRBD1 identical over 10 bases. The V gene end was trimmed by 6 bases and the J gene end by 4 bases; junction bases not matched to a gene: 6. The length of the CDR3 is 15 residues. Germline V lookup: CDR1 SEHNR, CDR2 FQNEAQ (reference sequence). CDR3 DNA sequence: TGTGCCAGCAGTCTTGGACAGGGGGGGTACAATGAGCAGTTCTTC. Its protein product is CASSLGQGGYNEQFF.

The sample holds a few counts of this clonotype. The gene calls are TRBV20-1 and TRBJ2-1; TRBD2 agrees at 8 bases. Losses at the gene ends were 6 bases for V and 6 bases for J; bases not matched to a gene: 10. The CDR3 has 14 residues. Germline V lookup: CDR1 DFQATT, CDR2 SNEGSKA (reference sequence). The CDR3 nucleotides are TGCAGTGCCCCCCCCGCGGGAGGCTCCAATGAGCAGTTCTTC. This translates into CSAPPAGGSNEQFF.

This clonotype has only a few counts. The rearrangement joins TRBV7-6 to TRBJ2-7, with TRBD1 matching over 8 bases. The CDR3 spans 15 residues. The J segment lost 2 bases and the V segment lost 5 bases, leaving 8 bases of the junction unmatched. Germline CDR1 reads SGHVS; CDR2 reads FNYEAQ. The CDR3 reads CASSARTGSPYEQYF. The CDR3 DNA reads TGTGCCAGCAGCGCTAGGACAGGGAGTCCCTACGAGCAGTACTTC. Using reference TRBV7-6 and TRBJ2-7 for the parts outside the CDR3, the full variable domain is GAGVSQSPRYKVTKRGQDVALRCDPISGHVSLYWYRQALGQGPEFLTYFNYEAQQDKSGLPNDRFSAERPEGSISTLTIQRTEQRDSAMYRCASSARTGSPYEQYFGPGTRLTVT.

The chain joins TRBV20-1 to TRBJ2-7, with D unresolved. Per the germline V gene, CDR1 is DFQATT and CDR2 is SNEGSKA (reference sequence). Trimming pared 3 bases from V and 3 bases from J, leaving 15 bases between. The CDR3 loop spans 14 amino acids. This CDR3 reads CSASPRSPRYEQYF. The CDR3 bases are TGCAGTGCTAGTCCGCGGTCTCCCCGCTACGAGCAGTACTTC.

The table lists this clonotype with a few counts. The rearrangement uses TRBV7-8 and TRBJ1-1, with TRBD1 matching 7 bases. Unmatched junction bases numbered 6, after V lost 5 bases and J lost 0 bases. CDR1 is SGHVS, CDR2 FQNEAQ, per germline. The CDR3 spans 15 residues. CDR3 loop: CASSSNRGMNTEAFF. As DNA, the CDR3 is TGTGCCAGCAGCAGTAACAGGGGAATGAACACTGAAGCTTTCTTT.

In its sample, this clonotype was seen a few times. The chain recombines TRBV29-1 with TRBJ2-5, with TRBD1 matching over 9 bases. CDR3 length: 13 amino acids. Germline CDR1 is SQVTM and CDR2 is ANQGSEA. With 7 bases clipped from V and 7 bases from J, the junction kept 10 bases outside the gene matches. CDR3 sequence reads: CSGGTGNSGTQYF. Written as DNA, the CDR3 is TGCAGCGGAGGGACAGGGAATTCGGGGACCCAGTACTTC.

The chain uses TRBV7-3 and TRBJ2-1, with 7 bases fitting TRBD2. Germline trimming cut 0 bases from V and 5 bases from J; bases unmatched to any gene: 4. The germline V gene has CDR1 SGHTA and CDR2 FQGTGA. CDR3 length: 15 amino acids. The CDR3 region has the DNA TGTGCCAGCAGCTTAACTAGGACTAGTGACAATGAGCAGTTCTTC. Amino acid sequence: CASSLTRTSDNEQFF.

This chain links TRBV20-1 with TRBJ2-5; TRBD2 agrees at 10 bases. V shed 5 bases, J shed 11 bases, and the junction held 11 bases outside the gene matches. Germline CDR1 reads DFQATT; CDR2 reads SNEGSKA (reference sequence). The CDR3 has 13 residues. The CDR3 region has the DNA TGCAGTGCTCCCGGGACTAGCGTTTATGAGCAGTACTTC. Encoded protein: CSAPGTSVYEQYF.